The 22 T cell receptor beta chains given below trace back to one sample, sequenced in a study of T cells expressing NK-cell markers. After re-calling the 5' RACE reads, TCRdb lists one entry per CDR3 protein, DNA absent. In total, the table holds approximately 460,000 distinct CDR3 sequences. Sequenced input: blood T cells: a sorted CD56 or NKG2C T cell subset, CD4+ or CD8+ T cells, or bulk PBMC T cells (not recorded which). Receptors were obtained from a woman between 18 and 70 years old in good health.

This chain uses TRBV28 with TRBJ2-1; TCRdb picks TRBD1, but there is no DNA to check that call. The CDR3 runs 14 residues. CDR1 and CDR2 (germline): MDHEN, SYDVKM. The CDR3 region is CASSFGTGSYEQFF.

The J gene is TRBJ2-4, the V gene TRBV20-1; TCRdb's D gene call, TRBD1, goes unchecked for lack of DNA. This CDR3 spans 15 amino acids. Germline CDR1 reads DFQATT; CDR2 reads SNEGSKA (reference sequence). The CDR3 protein is CSAARQGLAKNIQYF.

The V and J genes are TRBV7-9 and TRBJ2-7. CDR1 is SEHNR and CDR2 is FQNEAQ in the germline V gene (reference sequence). The CDR3 has 16 residues. CDR3 amino acids: CASSFSQTLRPYEQYF.

The V call is TRBV3-1, the J call TRBJ2-1; the TRBD2 assignment by TCRdb is unverifiable without DNA. CDR3 length: 12 residues. From germline, CDR1 is LGHDT and CDR2 YNNKEL (reference sequence). CDR3 sequence reads: CASSQVPTSWFF.

The rearrangement uses TRBV7-2 and TRBJ2-5. The CDR3 runs 13 residues. The germline CDR1 and CDR2 sequences are SGHTA and FQGNSA. The CDR3 sequence: CASSFLIRETQYF. The entire variable domain, with the rest obtained from reference TRBV7-2 and TRBJ2-5, is as follows: GAGVSQSPSNKVTEKGKDVELRCDPISGHTALYWYRQSLGQGLEFLIYFQGNSAPDKSGLPSDRFSAERTGGSVSTLTIQRTQQEDSAVYLCASSFLIRETQYFGPGTRLLVL.

The chain joins TRBV20-1 to TRBJ2-1; lacking DNA, the TRBD2 call made by TCRdb goes unchecked. Looked up from germline, CDR1 is DFQATT and CDR2 is SNEGSKA (reference sequence). This CDR3 is built from 20 residues. The CDR3 loop reads CSERGGSTSGSGSSYNEQFF.

The CDR3 loop is CASSGSQYDRVDPDTQYF. The gene calls are TRBV5-6 and TRBJ2-3; TCRdb outputs TRBD1, but without DNA this stays unchecked. CDR3 length: 18 amino acids. The V gene's germline CDR1 is SGHDT and CDR2 YYEEEE.

This CDR3 is CASSFPGPGNTEAFF. V and J are TRBV5-5 and TRBJ1-1; checking the TCRdb D call of TRBD1 is not possible without DNA. Per the germline V gene, CDR1 is SGHKS and CDR2 is YYEKEE (reference sequence). This CDR3 is 15 amino acids long.

The chain is built from TRBV3-1 and TRBJ2-2. Germline V gene data show CDR1 as LGHDT and CDR2 as YNNKEL (reference sequence). The CDR3 runs to 13 residues. The CDR3 spells CASSQLYTGELFF.

The CDR3 here is CASSLAPRSSVSTGELFF. The chain couples TRBV7-2 to TRBJ2-2; absent DNA, TCRdb's TRBD2 call cannot be checked. This CDR3 is built from 18 residues. CDR1 is SGHTA, CDR2 FQGNSA, per germline.

The chain recombines TRBV18 with TRBJ1-4. The CDR3 has 14 residues. Germline V lookup: CDR1 KGHSH, CDR2 LQKENI. The CDR3 reads CASSPGATNEKLFF.

V gene TRBV7-2 combines with J gene TRBJ2-3; TCRdb names TRBD2, which stays unverified in the absence of DNA. This CDR3 spans 17 amino acids. The germline V gene has CDR1 SGHTA and CDR2 FQGNSA. The CDR3 sequence is CASSSLTTSGSPDTQYF. Based on the CDR3 plus reference TRBV7-2 and TRBJ2-3, the full variable domain is GAGVSQSPSNKVTEKGKDVELRCDPISGHTALYWYRQSLGQGLEFLIYFQGNSAPDKSGLPSDRFSAERTGGSVSTLTIQRTQQEDSAVYLCASSSLTTSGSPDTQYFGPGTRLTVL.

The V gene is TRBV20-1, the J gene TRBJ2-1; TCRdb calls TRBD1, which cannot be checked without DNA. Germline loops: CDR1 DFQATT, CDR2 SNEGSKA (reference sequence). This CDR3 contains 14 residues. CDR3 sequence: CSARPGTGGNEQFF.

The rearrangement links TRBV4-3 to TRBJ2-3. This CDR3 region has 17 residues. The germline gives CDR1 LGHNA, CDR2 YSLEER. The chain's CDR3 is CASSQDLASRYTDTQYF.

The rearrangement joins TRBV11-1 to TRBJ2-7; absent DNA, TCRdb's TRBD1 call cannot be checked. This CDR3 comprises 13 residues. Germline-derived CDR1 and CDR2 are SGHAT and FQDESV (reference sequence). CDR3 sequence: CASSPGDQYEQYF. The full variable domain, its missing parts supplied by reference TRBV11-1 and TRBJ2-7, is EAEVAQSPRYKITEKSQAVAFWCDPISGHATLYWYRQILGQGPELLVQFQDESVVDDSQLPKDRFSAERLKGVDSTLKIQPAELGDSAMYLCASSPGDQYEQYFGPGTRLTVT.

The V and J genes are TRBV29-1 and TRBJ2-7; the TCRdb D gene call, TRBD1, has no DNA to confirm it. The CDR3 is 12 residues long. The germline CDR1 and CDR2 sequences are SQVTM and ANQGSEA. This CDR3 is CSVGRTAYEQYF.

The CDR3 reads CSGTGTSAYNEQFF. The chain has TRBV29-1 and TRBJ2-1; TCRdb's D call of TRBD2 is untestable without DNA. Looked up from germline, CDR1 is SQVTM and CDR2 is ANQGSEA. The CDR3 sequence is 14 residues long.

The rearrangement links TRBV5-1 to TRBJ2-5; as DNA is missing, the TRBD1 call by TCRdb cannot be tested. Germline values: CDR1 SGHRS, CDR2 YFSETQ. This CDR3 contains 13 residues. This CDR3 reads CASDPGGQETQYF.

The rearrangement links TRBV20-1 to TRBJ2-1; TCRdb names TRBD2, which stays unverified in the absence of DNA. This CDR3 has 14 amino acids. CDR1 and CDR2 (germline): DFQATT, SNEGSKA (reference sequence). This chain's CDR3 is CSAPPQAPPTSHPF.

V gene TRBV12-3 or TRBV12-4 combines with J gene TRBJ1-1; TCRdb lists TRBD1, though no DNA is available to test this call. CDR3 length: 14 amino acids. The CDR3 here is CASSLSRSGSEAFF.

The V gene is TRBV5-1, the J gene TRBJ1-1. Germline CDR1 is SGHRS and CDR2 is YFSETQ. This CDR3 comprises 14 residues. CDR3 region: CASSFGPANTEAFF.

The V call is TRBV12-3 or TRBV12-4, the J call TRBJ2-1; the TRBD2 assignment by TCRdb is unverifiable without DNA. The CDR3 totals 15 residues. This CDR3 reads CASSPTSLGYNEQFF.